Listed here is a single TCR beta chain. Primers for the PCR totalled 60 Vbeta and 13 Jbeta. Clones were sequenced by immunoSEQ multiplex PCR, and TCRdb holds only the in-frame ones, with some missing. The sample consists of some 78,000 clones, over 70% of them appearing once. This record belongs to a study of cytomegalovirus exposure and HLA in healthy donors. The wider study: One earlier analysis, a look at approximately 190 million T cells, found some 120 million unique TCR beta sequences. Approximately 85 million unique TCRs from HLA-typed donors were held in an early data release.

The CDR3 runs to 14 residues. Between the trimmed V and J ends, which lost 4 bases and 1 base, there was a span of 13 bases. The germline V gene encodes CDR1 GTSNPN and CDR2 SVGIG (reference sequence). The chain carries TRBV30 and TRBJ1-2, with D perhaps matching TRBD1 (5 bases). The source of this sequence is a man between 45 and 60 years old in good health and CMV-seropositive. Source material: PBMCs. CDR3 protein: CAWTPTGGNYGYTF. The CDR3 DNA reads TGTGCCTGGACCCCTACGGGGGGTAACTATGGCTACACCTTC.